This TCR beta chain was identified during a study of regulatory T cells in long-lasting Graves disease. General study results and limits: Analysis covered peripheral blood alone, not thyroid tissue.

The time point was: newly diagnosed GD, antithyroid drugs for less than 3 months. Extracted RNA from PBMCs served as the source of the TCR library. There are many counts of this clonotype. Its antigen is not identified. Per germline, CDR1 LGHDT and CDR2 YNNKEL (reference sequence). V was clipped by 3 bases and J by 9 bases; unmatched bases: 5. The CDR3 consists of 14 residues. Sequencing libraries for TCR beta were prepared with iRepertoire HTBI primers and Arm-PCR of CDR3 regions. TCRdb used MiXCR to reprocess the multiplex PCR reads, holding one entry per CDR3 protein. The data contain approximately 360,000 distinct CDR3 sequences, approximately 10% of them singletons. These data were likewise used in another study, on T cells in Graves' hyperthyroidism and ophthalmopathy. From that study: Hyperthyroidism in the patients, aged 18 to 65, was newly diagnosed and under 2 months in duration. Every diagnosis used clinical symptoms, serum thyroxine and TRAb, thyroid ultrasound and orbital computed tomography. HTBI primers were employed in a first-round RT-PCR of the TCR CDR3.

This material consisted of peripheral blood mononuclear cells (PBMCs), taken at new diagnosis, from a patient treated with antithyroid drugs. The chain carries TRBV3-1 and TRBJ2-1; 10 bases match TRBD2. The clonotype was recovered from a woman between 18 and 29 years old with Graves disease. The chain's CDR3 is CASSQASGRSEQFF. In nucleotides, the CDR3 is TGTGCCAGCAGCCAGGCTAGCGGGAGATCTGAGCAGTTCTTC.